The 11 T cell receptor beta chains below come from one sample, sequenced in a study of molecular identifiers for immune sequencing clone quantification. TCRdb processed the PCR reads anew with MiXCR; each CDR3 protein has one entry. The table lists about half a million distinct CDR3 sequences, around 25% of them singletons. The sequencing input was naive CD8+ T cells from blood, with Jurkat cell RNA spiked in. Subset noted: FACS-sorted CD8+CD4-CCR7+CD45RA+ naive T cells. The source of these receptors is a human donor in good health. Some libraries in this study had Jurkat cell RNA spiked in.

As to this clonotype: A much larger clone differs by one base, so this may be a read error. The chain carries TRBV7-9 and TRBJ2-7; the D is unclear. Germline V gives CDR1 SEHNR, CDR2 FQNEAQ (reference sequence). The V end was cut by 7 bases, the J end by 6 bases, with 10 bases between. The CDR3 is made up of 11 amino acids. In DNA form, the CDR3 reads TGTGCCAGCACTAGTGGGTTCGAGCAGTACTTC. Translated: CASTSGFEQYF.

The CDR3 here is CASSLEGNTQYF. In DNA, the CDR3 is TGTGCCAGCAGCTTAGAGGGGAATACGCAGTATTTT. V is TRBV11-1 and J is TRBJ2-3; D possibly corresponds to TRBD1 (5 bases). Per germline, CDR1 SGHAT and CDR2 FQDESV (reference sequence). The CDR3 runs 12 residues. V gave up 1 base and J gave up 7 bases, with 6 bases separating them.

This clonotype was detected only once. A much bigger clone sits one base away, suggesting this may be a read error. The chain employs TRBV4-3 and TRBJ1-5, with a tentative D call TRBD1 (5 bases). The CDR3 totals 14 residues. CDR1 LGHNA and CDR2 YSLEER come from the germline V gene. CDR3 sequence (DNA): TGCGCCAGCGGCCAATGGACGGGGGATCAGCCCCAGCATTTT. It encodes CASGQWTGDQPQHF.

This clonotype was picked up many times. The genes are TRBV5-4 and TRBJ2-7, with TRBD1 matching over 7 bases. Germline V gives CDR1 SGHNT, CDR2 YYREEE (reference sequence). The junction had 16 bases not matched to a gene; V was cut back by 3 bases and J by 7 bases. This CDR3 spans 16 amino acids. Here the CDR3 DNA reads TGTGCCAGCAGCTCTGCTATCGGACAGGTATTTGGGGAGCAGTACTTC. Translation gives CASSSAIGQVFGEQYF.

The V gene is TRBV7-2, the J gene TRBJ1-1; no clear D gene. Germline CDR1 is SGHTA and CDR2 is FQGNSA. Deletions cut 5 bases from V and 10 bases from J, with 17 bases between. CDR3 length equals 13 residues. CDR3 sequence reads: CASSIRTVDGAFF. The CDR3 DNA reads as TGTGCCAGCAGCATCCGAACGGTGGATGGAGCTTTCTTT.

This clonotype came up a few times. The chain couples TRBV27 to TRBJ2-7; 9 bases agree with TRBD1. V shed 0 bases and J 2 bases; nucleotides not matched to a gene: 2. The CDR3 contains 15 residues. Germline CDR1 MNHEY, CDR2 SMNVEV (reference sequence). This chain's CDR3 is CASSLSTGGAYEQYF. CDR3 in DNA: TGTGCCAGCAGTTTATCGACAGGGGGAGCCTACGAGCAGTACTTC.

In this sample, this clonotype turned up many times. The chain joins TRBV19 to TRBJ2-6; D possibly corresponds to TRBD2 (7 bases). This CDR3 is built from 16 residues. The V end lost 5 bases, the J end lost 2 bases, and 13 bases lay between the germline ends. Germline V gene lookup returns CDR1 LNHDA and CDR2 SQIVND (reference sequence). CDR3 bases: TGTGCCAGTAGTTTGACGGGGGGCCCTGGGGCCAACGTCCTGACTTTC. Protein product: CASSLTGGPGANVLTF. The full variable domain, in which reference TRBV19 and TRBJ2-6 provide the parts outside the CDR3, is DGGITQSPKYLFRKEGQNVTLSCEQNLNHDAMYWYRQDPGQGLRLIYYSQIVNDFQKGDIAEGYSVSREKKESFPLTVTSAQKNPTAFYLCASSLTGGPGANVLTFGAGSRLTVL.

This clonotype was seen more than once but under ten times. V is TRBV7-9 and J is TRBJ2-2; a possible D gene is TRBD1 (6 bases). Germline V gene data show CDR1 as SEHNR and CDR2 as FQNEAQ (reference sequence). Trimming pared 5 bases from V and 0 bases from J, leaving 16 bases between. The CDR3 totals 17 residues. This chain's CDR3 is CASSPVRAGANTGELFF. As DNA, the CDR3 is TGTGCCAGCAGCCCTGTAAGGGCAGGGGCGAACACCGGGGAGCTGTTTTTT.

Remarks on this clonotype: One junction end disagrees with the germline gene, perhaps due to a read error. The chain joins TRBV6-2 or TRBV6-3 to TRBJ1-2, with 7 bases lining up with TRBD1. The CDR3 is 17 amino acids. Germline V CDR1 and CDR2: MNHEY, SVGEGT. CDR3 region: CASSRLGTAGLLYGCTF. In DNA form, the CDR3 reads TGTGCCAGCAGTCGCCTTGGGACAGCCGGACTCCTCTATGGCTGCACCTTC.

In the case of this clonotype: One base away lies a much larger clone, so this may be a sequencing read error. The chain combines TRBV27 with TRBJ2-5; TRBD1 matches 9 bases. Germline lookup yields CDR1 MNHEY and CDR2 SMNVEV (reference sequence). Trimming took 5 bases from V and 9 from J; bases not matched to a gene: 13. This CDR3 has 15 amino acids. The CDR3 sequence is CASSRETGGGEPQYF. The CDR3 DNA follows: TGTGCCAGCAGTCGAGAAACAGGGGGCGGCGAGCCCCAGTACTTC.

Ten or more counts support this clonotype. The chain combines TRBV10-3 with TRBJ2-1; no clear D gene. Germline CDR1 is ENHRY and CDR2 is SYGVKD. Trimming stripped 0 bases from V and 9 bases from J, with 6 bases between. This CDR3 contains 12 residues. CDR3 region: CAISESDGEQFF. The CDR3 DNA reads TGTGCCATCAGTGAGTCGGATGGTGAGCAGTTCTTC.